This is a list of T cell receptor beta chains from one sample in a study of cytomegalovirus exposure and HLA in healthy donors. Sequenced by immunoSEQ multiplex PCR; TCRdb stores in-frame clones only, minus some. The listing contains about 67,000 clones. Sequenced material: PBMCs. The receptors shown here come from a boy aged 5-17 years in good health and CMV-seronegative. CDR3s include the opening cysteine and the closing phenylalanine or tryptophan. Fields, in order: V gene, D gene, J gene, CDR3 protein. A D gene is named only where the DNA matches it firmly.

>TRBV7-9|-|TRBJ1-5
CASTPGLNQPQHF
>TRBV7-2|-|TRBJ2-7
CASSGGLFYEQYF
>TRBV27|-|TRBJ1-2
CASSFGEGPTAGGYTF
>TRBV5-1|TRBD1|TRBJ2-5
CASSWGTVGQETQYF
>TRBV27|TRBD2|TRBJ2-1
CASSYTLAGDNEQFF
>TRBV19|TRBD2|TRBJ2-3
CASSTRGLEGTDTQYF
>TRBV6-4|-|TRBJ2-1
CATISNEQFF
>TRBV5-1|-|TRBJ2-3
CASSPGHPTDTQYF
>TRBV5-4|TRBD2|TRBJ2-3
CASSPADQREGLRTDTQYF
>TRBV19|TRBD1|TRBJ1-5
CASSIEGQGRQPQHF
>TRBV27|TRBD1|TRBJ1-2
CASSPYTGGAGYGYTF
>TRBV19|-|TRBJ1-1
CASSIWGQGNVRTEAFF
>TRBV7-2|-|TRBJ1-2
CASSLAKRDYGYTF
>TRBV27|-|TRBJ1-2
CASSSGRNYGYTF
>TRBV9|-|TRBJ1-1
CASSRVTEAFF
>TRBV4-1|-|TRBJ2-2
CASSPQLGLTGELFF
>TRBV4-3|-|TRBJ2-3
CASSLAGRGRTDTQYF
>TRBV25-1|-|TRBJ2-1
CASSDPAGGGNEQFF
>TRBV5-1|TRBD1|TRBJ1-2
CASSPQGVDYGYTF
>TRBV27|TRBD2|TRBJ2-7
CAPSGTSGYEQYF
>TRBV5-5|-|TRBJ2-7
CASRITWGLSSYEQYF
>TRBV6-5|-|TRBJ1-3
CASSYSGGSGNTIYF
>TRBV6-5|-|TRBJ1-3
CASSRESGNTIYF
>TRBV30|-|TRBJ1-3
CAWSEGHTIYF
>TRBV5-1|TRBD1|TRBJ1-2
CASSLARDSIYGYTF
>TRBV19|-|TRBJ1-1
CASSIPGNPEAFF
>TRBV6-5|TRBD1|TRBJ2-3
CASSRTGPDTQYF
>TRBV27|TRBD2|TRBJ2-7
CASSLSGTSGIVYEQYF
>TRBV27|-|TRBJ1-2
CASSLTGPTSGGYTF
>TRBV11-1|TRBD2|TRBJ2-7
CASSLSSGGSYEQYF
>TRBV7-9|-|TRBJ2-4
CASSSQSIRGNIQYF
>TRBV5-1|TRBD2|TRBJ2-3
CASSLGGTSGRDRTQYF
>TRBV7-9|-|TRBJ2-7
CASSSRTGYREQYF
>TRBV7-2|TRBD2|TRBJ2-3
CASSLAGLAGGSTDTQYF
>TRBV13|TRBD2|TRBJ2-1
CASSLTLNSGMANEQFF
>TRBV27|TRBD2|TRBJ2-1
CASRRRLAGVEEQFF
>TRBV19|-|TRBJ2-1
CASSINLGSSYNEQFF
>TRBV9|-|TRBJ2-2
CASSVAGELFF
>TRBV2|-|TRBJ1-1
CASYNRYRQMNTEAFF
>TRBV5-1|-|TRBJ1-5
CASSLEGEANQPQHF
>TRBV7-2|-|TRBJ2-3
CASSFRREDTQYF
>TRBV20-1|TRBD2|TRBJ2-7
CSAKAGVKQYF
>TRBV25-1|TRBD1|TRBJ1-5
CASRGQVNQPQHF
>TRBV9|TRBD2|TRBJ2-7
CASSVGGREPYEQYF
>TRBV30|TRBD2|TRBJ2-2
CALRLAGAVNTGELFF
>TRBV19|-|TRBJ2-5
CASSSQGEGQETQYF
>TRBV6-6|-|TRBJ1-2
CASSPDSYGYTF
>TRBV5-1|-|TRBJ1-5
CASSLTGPNQPQHF
>TRBV29-1|-|TRBJ2-1
CSVEPPQRLGGLSEQFF
>TRBV7-8|-|TRBJ2-4
CASSSQGNIQYF
>TRBV9|-|TRBJ1-1
CASSVVPGGTAGGEAFF
>TRBV4-2|TRBD2|TRBJ2-2
CASSQQAGGGVSGELFF